The present entry profiles one TCR beta chain with its context. Antigen unknown. A second PCR of roughly 7 to 11 cycles used a sample-barcoded 5' primer and a J-beta primer mix. The yield of each sample was at least 3 million CDR3-containing paired-end reads. TCRdb recomputed calls from the 5' RACE reads with MiXCR, one row per CDR3 protein. The data contain approximately 880,000 distinct CDR3 sequences, under 50% of them singletons. The source of the sample is a study of blood T cells in healthy people across ages. The study, taken as a whole, reports: Age brought a roughly linear fall in TCR beta diversity measured per million T cells.

V shed 1 base and J 3 bases; nucleotides not matched to a gene: 9. Per germline, CDR1 SGHVS and CDR2 FNYEAQ. The CDR3 covers 17 residues. Donors were systemically healthy Caucasian individuals from Russia aged about 6 to 95 years. The authors isolated at least 6.5 million PBMCs per sample. This chain links TRBV7-6 with TRBJ2-1; 7 nucleotides agree with TRBD1. This TCR was sampled from a man younger than 45 in good health. The sequencing input was blood. The chain's CDR3 is CASSLVAWDSLYNEQFF. In nucleotides, the CDR3 is TGTGCCAGCAGCTTAGTAGCGTGGGACAGCCTCTACAATGAGCAGTTCTTC.